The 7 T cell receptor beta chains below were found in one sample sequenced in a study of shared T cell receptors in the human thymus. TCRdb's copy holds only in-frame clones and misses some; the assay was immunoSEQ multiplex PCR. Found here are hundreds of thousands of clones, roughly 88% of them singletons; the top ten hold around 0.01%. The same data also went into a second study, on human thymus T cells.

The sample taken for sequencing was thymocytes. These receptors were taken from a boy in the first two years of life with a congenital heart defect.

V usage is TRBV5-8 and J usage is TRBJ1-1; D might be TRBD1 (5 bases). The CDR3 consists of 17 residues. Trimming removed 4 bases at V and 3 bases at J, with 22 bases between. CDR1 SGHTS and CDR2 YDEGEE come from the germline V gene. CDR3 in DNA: TGTGCCAGCAGCCCCTTAAGACGTACGGGGGGGGACACTGAAGCTTTCTTT. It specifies CASSPLRRTGGDTEAFF.

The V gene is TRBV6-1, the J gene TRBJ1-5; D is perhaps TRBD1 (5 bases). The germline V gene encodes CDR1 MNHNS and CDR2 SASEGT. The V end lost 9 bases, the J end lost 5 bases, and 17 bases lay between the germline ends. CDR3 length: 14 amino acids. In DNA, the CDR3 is TGTGCCAGTTACGTACGGGGGAGTGATCAGCCCCAGCATTTT. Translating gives CASYVRGSDQPQHF.

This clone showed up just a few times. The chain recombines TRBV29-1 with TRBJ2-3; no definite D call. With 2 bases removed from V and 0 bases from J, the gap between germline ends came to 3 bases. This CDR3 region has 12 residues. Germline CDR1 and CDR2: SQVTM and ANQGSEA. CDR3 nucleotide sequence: TGCAGCGTTGAACAGAGCACAGATACGCAGTATTTT. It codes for CSVEQSTDTQYF.

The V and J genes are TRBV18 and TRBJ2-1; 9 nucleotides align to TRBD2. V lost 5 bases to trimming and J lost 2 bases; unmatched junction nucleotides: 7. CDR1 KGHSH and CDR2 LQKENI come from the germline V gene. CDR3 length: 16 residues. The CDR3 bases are TGTGCCAGCTCAGGTAGCGGGAGAAAGGCCTACAATGAGCAGTTCTTC. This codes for CASSGSGRKAYNEQFF.

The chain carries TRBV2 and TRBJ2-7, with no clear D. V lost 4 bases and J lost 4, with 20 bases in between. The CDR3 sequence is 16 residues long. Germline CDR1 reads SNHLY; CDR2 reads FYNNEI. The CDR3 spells CASSVKQSIPKYEQYF. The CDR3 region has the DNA TGTGCCAGCAGTGTCAAACAGAGTATACCGAAGTACGAGCAGTACTTC.

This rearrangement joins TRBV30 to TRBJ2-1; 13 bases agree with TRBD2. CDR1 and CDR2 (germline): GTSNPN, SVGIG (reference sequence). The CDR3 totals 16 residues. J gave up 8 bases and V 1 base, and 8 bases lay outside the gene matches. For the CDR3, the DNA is TGTGCCTGGAGTGCCGAACTAGCGGGAGGGGTTTATGAGCAGTTCTTC. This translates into CAWSAELAGGVYEQFF.

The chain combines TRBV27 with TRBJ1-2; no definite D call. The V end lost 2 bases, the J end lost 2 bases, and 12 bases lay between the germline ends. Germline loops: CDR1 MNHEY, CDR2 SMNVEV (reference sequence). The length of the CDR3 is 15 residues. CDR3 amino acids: CASSLSWRRNYGYTF. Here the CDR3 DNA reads TGTGCCAGCAGTTTAAGTTGGAGGAGAAACTATGGCTACACCTTC.